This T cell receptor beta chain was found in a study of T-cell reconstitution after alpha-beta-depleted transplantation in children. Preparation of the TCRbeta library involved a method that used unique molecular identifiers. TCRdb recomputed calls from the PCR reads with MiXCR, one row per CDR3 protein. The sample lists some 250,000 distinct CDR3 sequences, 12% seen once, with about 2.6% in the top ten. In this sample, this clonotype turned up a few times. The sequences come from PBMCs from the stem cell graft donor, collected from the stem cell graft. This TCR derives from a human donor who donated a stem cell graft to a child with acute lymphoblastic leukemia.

Here the CDR3 reads CASSRAQNYGYTF. CDR3 nucleotide sequence: TGTGCCAGCAGTCGGGCCCAAAACTATGGCTACACCTTC. V usage is TRBV6-1 and J usage is TRBJ1-2; D is uncertain. The CDR3 totals 13 residues. Germline lookup yields CDR1 MNHNS and CDR2 SASEGT. The V and J ends lost 5 bases and 2 bases respectively, with 9 bases between them.